This T cell receptor (beta chain) comes out of a study of regulatory T cells in long-lasting Graves disease. This clonotype was counted ten times or more. The time point: newly diagnosed GD, antithyroid drugs for less than 3 months. PBMC-extracted RNA yielded the TCR library. Combining iRepertoire HTBI primers with Arm-PCR of CDR3 regions, the authors built TCR beta libraries. In TCRdb, the multiplex PCR reads were re-called with MiXCR into one record per CDR3 protein. The sample records fewer than 350,000 distinct CDR3 sequences, 15% to 20% being singletons. The CDR3 has 14 residues. Germline loops: CDR1 SNHLY, CDR2 FYNNEI. Trimming shortened V by 3 bases and J by 5 bases, and 12 bases separated the two germline ends.

Sequenced here: peripheral blood mononuclear cells (PBMCs), sampled at new diagnosis, from a patient treated with antithyroid drugs. The rearrangement uses TRBV2 and TRBJ2-3, with D tentatively TRBD2 (5 bases). This receptor was identified in a female donor with Graves disease. The CDR3 reads CASSESRGEDTQYF. The CDR3 bases are TGTGCCAGCAGTGAGTCCCGGGGAGAAGATACGCAGTATTTT.